This TCR beta chain was recorded in a study of cytomegalovirus exposure and HLA in healthy donors (dated 2017 in TCRdb). Study-wide context: In an earlier analysis of under 600 of the donors, 276 Gb of sequence data and 117 million unique TCR beta sequences from about 190 million T cells were reported. Donor age, sex, ethnicity and CMV serostatus were compiled alongside the repertoire data. Typing coverage varied by locus: about 620-630 donors for A, B, C, DRB1 and DQB1; roughly 520 for DQA1; nearly 610 for DPA1; roughly 450 for DPB1. A later analysis re-examined previously published TCR beta repertoires from hundreds of donors and added high-resolution HLA genotyping to investigate patterns of TCR occurrence. Four or five DR-DQ haplotypes were handled as single units for association and clustering, since linkage in the cohort was strong. An earlier analysis of roughly 600 of the donors used high-throughput TCR beta sequencing to judge whether each TCR beta V gene segment behaved as functional or pseudogenic. Among the roughly 400 genotyped donors, approximately 81% belonged to the genetic ancestry cluster associated with self-reported Caucasian donors. The study combined high-throughput TCR immunosequencing, statistical association of individual TCRs with disease status, and machine learning to predict cytomegalovirus infection status. Genome-wide SNP genotypes for about 55% of the roughly 670 donors were used in a later genetic analysis, which treated that subset as a discovery cohort. Every repertoire in the discovery cohort had been generated on one and the same sequencing platform. The study aimed to test whether signatures of past pathogen exposure could be identified by cataloging public T cell receptors. Class I and class II HLA loci were covered by the typing at four-digit resolution. The study used immunosequencing to profile the T cell repertoires of approximately 690 subjects and linked those repertoires to cytomegalovirus serostatus. In the later analysis, no new phenotypic data were used to find candidate immune exposures; instead, reliance was placed on TCR beta sequences and their occurrence across donors. Across 300 to 500 genotyped donors of the cohort, an average of about 200,000 unique TCR beta nucleotide sequences per donor were sequenced, and approximately 17% of those sequences were non-productive. A separate validation cohort of about 110 different subjects was used in addition to the roughly 700-subject first cohort. An early release covering some 640 HLA-typed donors comprised approximately 290 gigabases of sequencing data and around 80 million unique TCR sequences.

In its sample, this clone was seen once. Its cognate antigen has yet to be identified. No per-base quality is available; no much larger clone lies one base away. The CDR3 numbers 13 residues from cysteine through phenylalanine. The CDR3 DNA has 39 bases and is translated from base 1. Based on the germline V gene, the CDR1 and CDR2 sequences are SNHLY and FYNNEI. Trimming takes 7 bases from V and 3 bases from J, and the germline ends sit 12 bases apart. In total, roughly 670 healthy bone marrow donors made up the cohort. At the time of sampling, every cohort member was nominally healthy, though immune exposures that went unrecorded were likely present. The donor was CMV seronegative and was included in the group of a few hundred seronegative cohort members. A peripheral blood sample was provided by each donor, and peripheral blood mononuclear cells were used for TCR beta sequencing. The Qiagen DNeasy Blood Extraction Kit was used to extract genomic DNA from the blood cell samples.

Broad study findings and their caveats: In vitro tests confirmed that a few of the cytomegalovirus-associated TCR beta chains recognize cytomegalovirus antigens. In the study, approximately 160 TCR beta chains were listed as associated with cytomegalovirus. Only TCR beta chains were sequenced in this cohort, and the absence of alpha or paired-chain data limited detectable features. Because counts were too low, 15 to 20 rarely observed V segments, including chromosome 9 orphons, were excluded from the earlier analysis of 587 of the donors. Because HLA typing was unavailable for some donors at each locus, only the typed subset was used in association tests. Roughly uniform sequencing depth across donors was assumed in presence/absence analyses, although this assumption may not hold. For the cohort, immune exposure information was limited to CMV serostatus. Broadly in line with IMGT annotations, most TCR beta V segments showed up in productive rearrangements about 90% or about 30% of the time in an earlier analysis of approximately 600 of the donors. In a later analysis, most CMV-associated TCR beta chains were found to appear HLA-restricted, with HLA associations seemingly driven largely by CMV exposure. A later analysis found that TCR association rates varied across HLA loci, with DRB1 alleles showing the most associated TCRs and HLA-C alleles the fewest. When HLA alleles, especially DR and DQ, strongly co-occurred, TCR associations were difficult to assign to individual alleles. In both the original and validation cohorts, the classifier was reported to diagnose cytomegalovirus status with high specificity and sensitivity. An association between a missense DCLRE1C variant and V-gene and J-gene trimming of TCR beta chains was found in a later genetic analysis and replicated in an independent cohort. Correlated functional status among segregating V segments might reflect linkage disequilibrium, but an unknown experimental factor could not be ruled out. According to a later analysis, parvovirus B19, influenza, CMV and Epstein-Barr virus appeared linked to several top co-occurrence clusters. The sequencing pipeline was judged likely to have produced a cluster of highly shared sequence variants as a technical artifact. The 87-base-pair reads could not distinguish some IMGT-functional V segments, including TRBV6-2 and TRBV6-3, so those segments were excluded. A further reported finding was that TCR beta sequences accurately predicted the HLA-A and HLA-B alleles for most subjects in the first cohort. A later analysis found that HLA-associated TCR beta chains were more clonally expanded and had lower generation probabilities than equally common non-associated chains. Specific HLA alleles were associated with around 18,000 TCR beta sequences at a false discovery rate of 0.05 in a later analysis. According to a later genetic analysis, donors in an Asian-associated ancestry cluster had fewer N-insertions in productive TCRs than the approximately 610-donor mean. Most TCR sequences were observed very rarely across donors, whereas some public TCRs were present in many individuals. The authors suggested that the approach could potentially be generalized to other disease states and immunological phenotypes.

Libraries were constructed by the immunoSEQ multiplex PCR assay. The multiplex PCR relied on a mix of 60 forward primers for TCR Vbeta segments and 13 reverse primers for TCR Jbeta segments. The CDR3 region of rearranged TCR beta genes was amplified from genomic DNA by a multiplex PCR assay. The Illumina HiSeq System was used to sequence the amplified TCR beta libraries as 87-base-pair reads. The original pipeline was this. Across the 600 to 700 repertoires, a later analysis counted 75 million to 90 million unique TCR beta chains, roughly 11 million of which were shared by at least two donors. Raw reads were error-corrected and collapsed into unique sequences by a nearest-neighbor algorithm in which closely related sequences were merged to remove PCR and sequencing errors. V, D and J gene segments were assigned by aligning CDR3 sequences to IMGT reference sequences. Each retained sequence needed at least a six-nucleotide match to both a V gene segment and a J gene segment. A rearrangement counted as productive if the CDR3 had no stop codons and remained in frame with V and J, and every other rearrangement counted as non-productive. CDR3 was defined according to IMGT convention as the region running from the second conserved V-encoded cysteine to the conserved J-encoded phenylalanine. In an earlier analysis of some 550 of the donors, sequences lacking an unambiguous match to a single V gene segment were excluded. In an earlier analysis of several hundred of the donors, V segments were called functional above 56.7% productive rearrangements and were called segregating when the between-donor standard deviation exceeded 5%. A statistical classification framework was built for diagnosing cytomegalovirus status from the catalog of TCR beta chain sequences. V and J gene assignment, in a later analysis, came from comparing TCR nucleotide sequences with IMGT/GENE-DB human TR gene sequences. A later analysis assigned CDR3 sequences and most-parsimonious VDJ recombination scenarios with the TCRdist pipeline. In a later analysis, each TCR beta chain was defined by its CDR3 amino acid sequence together with its V-gene family, and reads lacking a unique V-gene family were excluded. As a way to deal with suspected cross-contamination and a sequencing artifact, a later analysis dropped 592 nucleotide sequences that were highly shared and had low generation probability. For each public chain, a later analysis derived a clonal expansion index from normalized ranks of inferred template counts within each repertoire. Generation probabilities in a later analysis came from a VDJ recombination model fitted to out-of-frame rearrangements, and those results were checked against IGoR. Hypergeometric tests were used in a later analysis to score TCR-TCR, TCR-HLA and TCR-CMV co-occurrence, with a repertoire-size bias correction applied to the TCR pairs. A later analysis estimated false discovery rates by permuting HLA or CMV assignments 20 times. In a later analysis, co-occurring TCRs were grouped with DBSCAN, and TCRdist sequence similarity was added when clustering was performed within HLA-allele-positive subsets. For co-occurrence clustering, repertoires with fewer than 30,000 or more than 120,000 public chains were excluded, along with five repertoires with anomalous nucleotide sharing. What TCRdb holds here is the immuneACCESS table cut down to in-frame rearrangements. Part of the clones is not present; checked against another copy, under half of the missing clones reflect an unresolved V gene, and the others are unexplained. The DNA was the basis for D and trimming; V, J and clone size are from that table. Present in this sample are approximately 150,000 clones, over 70% of which were seen just once. About 1.5% of the sample belongs to the ten largest clones.

The material sequenced was PBMCs. The chain joins TRBV2 to TRBJ1-2, with the D gene not confidently named. This receptor was obtained from a young woman in good health and CMV-seronegative. DNA sequence: TGTGCCAGCATAGAAGGTCGGGACTATGGCTACACCTTC. Its coded protein is CASIEGRDYGYTF.